This TCR beta chain was retrieved from a study of blood T cell repertoires in COVID-19 (dated by TCRdb to 2020 to 2022). Background on the whole study: Collaborator samples came from the United States, Italy and Spain and covered acute and convalescent phases of COVID-19. The material from the prospective study consisted of cDNA or gDNA derived from T cells, B-cell-depleted T cells, or PBMCs. Subjects who had been exposed to COVID-19, were actively infected with it, or had recovered from it provided the deeply sampled blood TCRbeta repertoires that made up the dataset. The repertoires were released in a freely available public database meant as a resource for research on the immune response to SARS-CoV-2. The samples were drawn from the first 160 participants of the ongoing ImmuneRACE study and from 1,254 subjects provided by 6 global collaborators. A de-identified subject ID, COVID-19 status, age in years and sex were almost always included in the sample metadata. Where available, HLA class I and class II types were obtained from metadata supplied by the sample provider rather than from assay-based typing. Overall study results and their limits: Clinical and demographic metadata were provided uncurated, with the amount varying by source and participant.

Enrolling through a virtual design, the prospective study's participants ranged in age from roughly 18 to 95 years and lived across some 23 United States geographic areas. In the prospective study, participants were assigned to cohorts based on the clinical history participants reported in a screening survey and a study questionnaire. ImmuneRACE Cohort 3 recovered participants were defined by two consecutive negative NP/OP PCR tests, healthcare professional clearance, or symptom resolution. In the prospective study, whole blood, serum and a nasopharyngeal or oropharyngeal swab were collected from each participant by mobile phlebotomists. Additional blood draws and questionnaires over a 2-month period could optionally be provided by prospective study participants. Blood samples from the prospective study were shipped frozen or at room temperature prior to DNA extraction. As concerns this clone: Its target antigen remains unknown. Base qualities were left out, and no much larger clone turns up one base away.

TCRbeta CDR3 regions were amplified from genomic DNA using the immunoSEQ Assay, a bias-controlled multiplex PCR. The source study handled its data this way. Nucleated cell counts per sample were estimated from amplification of reference gene primers within the assay. To quantify the absolute abundance of each unique TCRbeta CDR3 rearrangement, sequence reads were collapsed and filtered. Productive Simpson clonality was computed per sample as the square root of Simpson's diversity index over productive rearrangements. As stored in TCRdb, this immuneACCESS dataset retains in-frame rearrangements with V and J assigned. A fraction of the clones does not appear; measured against another copy, unresolved V genes explain less than half of the discrepancy, and the remainder lacks a known reason. V, J and clone size were drawn from that table, and D and trimming were deduced from the DNA. Recorded for this sample are 450,000 to 600,000 clones; about 90% of them occurred a single time. The top ten clones comprise 0.7% of the sample.

Sequences were obtained from PBMCs or T cells enriched from blood (not recorded which). This clonotype originated in a woman aged 18-29 years who had recovered from COVID-19.

The nucleotide sequence reads as follows: TGTGCCAGCAGTTACCGCGGACTCGCCACAGATACGCAGTATTTT. Its product reads: CASSYRGLATDTQYF. The sequence links TRBV6-2 or TRBV6-3 to TRBJ2-3; TRBD2 is possibly the D segment (5 matching bases). V gives up 2 bases and J gives up 2 bases, and the segment between their germline ends measures 11 bases. The CDR3 runs 15 amino acids, cysteine and phenylalanine included. This entry keeps only the CDR3 DNA: 45 bases, framed from base 1. Based on the germline V gene, the CDR1 and CDR2 sequences are MNHEY and SVGEGT.